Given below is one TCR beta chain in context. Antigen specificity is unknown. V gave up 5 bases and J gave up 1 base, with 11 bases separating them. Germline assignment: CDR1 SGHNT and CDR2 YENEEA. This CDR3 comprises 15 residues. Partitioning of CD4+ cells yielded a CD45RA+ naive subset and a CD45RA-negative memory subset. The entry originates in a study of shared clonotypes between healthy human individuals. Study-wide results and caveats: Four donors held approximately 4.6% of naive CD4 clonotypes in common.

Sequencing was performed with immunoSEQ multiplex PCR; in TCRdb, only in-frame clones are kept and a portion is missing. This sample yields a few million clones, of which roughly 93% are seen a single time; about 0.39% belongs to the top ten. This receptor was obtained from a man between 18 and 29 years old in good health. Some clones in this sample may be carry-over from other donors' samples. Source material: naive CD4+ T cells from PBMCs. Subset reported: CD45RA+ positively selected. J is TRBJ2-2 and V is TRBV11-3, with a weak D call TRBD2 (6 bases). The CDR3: CASSRTGVNTGELFF. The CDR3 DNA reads TGTGCCAGCAGCAGGACGGGGGTGAACACCGGGGAGCTGTTTTTT.